Listed below are T cell receptor beta chains from one sample, sequenced in a study of PD-1 blockade in classical Hodgkin lymphoma. Assay used: immunoSEQ multiplex PCR; TCRdb lists only in-frame clones, some missing. The sample gives 70,000 to 85,000 clones, approximately 94% of which show up once; 6.5% to 8% is in the top ten. The sample consisted of peripheral blood mononuclear cells (PBMCs), taken at baseline. All receptors come from a human donor with classical Hodgkin lymphoma. CDR3s include the opening cysteine and the closing phenylalanine or tryptophan. A D gene is named only where the DNA matches it firmly. Rows give clone size only sometimes, using once, few, many, or a class for an expanded clone.

clone_size j_call v_call d_call cdr3_nt cdr3_aa
- TRBJ2-1 TRBV27 - TGTGCCAGCAGTTCATTAACCGCGACTAGTAGCGTCCTAAATGAGCAGTTCTTC CASSSLTATSSVLNEQFF
- TRBJ2-7 TRBV15 TRBD2 TGTGCCACCAGCACGGAAAAACCCCCGGGACTAGCGTTGCGGAGCGAGCAGTACTTC CATSTEKPPGLALRSEQYF
- TRBJ1-1 TRBV29-1 - TGCAGCGTTGAATTTTTAGGGCGAGCTTTCTTT CSVEFLGRAFF
- TRBJ2-2 TRBV12-5 - TGTGCTAGTGGTTTGGTAAACATTTTGCAGGAGCCGAACACCGGGGAGCTGTTTTTT CASGLVNILQEPNTGELFF
- TRBJ1-1 TRBV11-2 TRBD1 TGTGCCAGCAGCCCCGGGGACAGGGCCTTATACTCTGAAGCTTTCTTT CASSPGDRALYSEAFF
- TRBJ1-5 TRBV2 TRBD1 TGTGCCAGCAGCGACAGGGGGCAGCGCAATCAGCCCCAGCATTTT CASSDRGQRNQPQHF
- TRBJ1-2 TRBV18 - TGTGCCAGCTCATCGGCGCAGGGCCGGGGGCGTTATGGCTACACCTTC CASSSAQGRGRYGYTF
- TRBJ2-3 TRBV10-3 TRBD1 TGTGCCATCAGTGATCCAGGGGGCTCAGATACGCAGTATTTT CAISDPGGSDTQYF
- TRBJ1-2 TRBV30 - TGTGCCATCGACCAGGGGAGTTCCTATGGCTACACCTTC CAIDQGSSYGYTF
- TRBJ2-5 TRBV7-2 - TGTGCCAGCAGCGCCGCCGGGACCCCCGTAGAGACCCAGTACTTC CASSAAGTPVETQYF
few TRBJ2-7 TRBV27 TRBD2 TGTGCCAGCAGTCCCTGGGGAGCGGGAGACAACGAGCAGTACTTC CASSPWGAGDNEQYF
- TRBJ2-5 TRBV12-5 TRBD2 TGTGCTAGTGGATATGGGACTAGCGGGGGGTGGGCAGAGACCCAGTACTTC CASGYGTSGGWAETQYF
- TRBJ2-3 TRBV7-3 TRBD2 TGTGCCAGCAGCCCTCACAGGGCGGGGGGAGCAGATACGCAGTATTTT CASSPHRAGGADTQYF
- TRBJ2-3 TRBV12-5 - TGTGCTAGTGGTCAGGGGGGGGTGCTTACAGATACGCAGTATTTT CASGQGGVLTDTQYF
- TRBJ2-7 TRBV7-9 - TGTGCCGGCTGTAGAACGGCGCTTTGGCCCGGGACCCCCCACGAGCAGTACTTC CAGCRTALWPGTPHEQYF
- TRBJ2-7 TRBV10-3 - TGTGCCATCAGGCGCAGCCCCCACGAGCAGTACTTC CAIRRSPHEQYF
- TRBJ2-7 TRBV9 - TGTGCCAGCAGCCCGCAAACAGGGAGCTCCTACGAGCAGTACTTC CASSPQTGSSYEQYF
- TRBJ2-3 TRBV12-5 TRBD1 TGTGCTAGTGGTTTGCGCCGGGACAGTAGCACAGATACGCAGTATTTT CASGLRRDSSTDTQYF
- TRBJ2-2 TRBV19 - TGTGCCAGTAAAGGGTCCGGGGAGCTGTTTTTT CASKGSGELFF
- TRBJ1-2 TRBV4-1 - TGCGCCAGCAGCCAAGGGTCAGAGTTTGGCTACACCTTC CASSQGSEFGYTF
- TRBJ1-1 TRBV5-5 - TGTGCCAGCAGCCATGGTACCATGAACACTGAAGCTTTCTTT CASSHGTMNTEAFF
once TRBJ2-6 TRBV5-8 - TGTGCCAGCAGCTTGGCGTTAGGGTCTTGGGCCAACGTCCTGACTTTC CASSLALGSWANVLTF
- TRBJ2-6 TRBV19 TRBD2 TGTGCCAGTACCCCACTAGCGGGGGGGCCAGGGGCCAACGTCCTGACTTTC CASTPLAGGPGANVLTF
- TRBJ2-3 TRBV30 - TGTGCCTGGGCTCGGACTAGCACAGATACGCAGTATTTT CAWARTSTDTQYF
- TRBJ2-5 TRBV7-3 TRBD2 TGTGCCAGCAGCTTAACTAGCGGGGCCCAAGAGACCCAGTACTTC CASSLTSGAQETQYF
- TRBJ2-1 TRBV14 - TGTGCCAGCAGCATCAGGTGGGAGGGGGTGGTTGAGCAGTTCTTC CASSIRWEGVVEQFF
- TRBJ2-5 TRBV6-5 - TGTGCCAGCAGCCAGAATGAGGGGACCCAGTACTTC CASSQNEGTQYF
- TRBJ1-1 TRBV18 - TGTGCCAGCTCACCCGCTGTGGGAAACACTGAAGCTTTCTTT CASSPAVGNTEAFF
- TRBJ1-2 TRBV15 - TGTGCCACCAGCAGCCGCAGGGAACTTGTCTATGGCTACACCTTC CATSSRRELVYGYTF
- TRBJ1-2 TRBV9 - TGTGCCAGCAGCGTAGCAGGGAACTATGGCTACACCTTC CASSVAGNYGYTF
- TRBJ2-3 TRBV11-2 TRBD2 TGTGCCAGCAGCTTAGGGGCCGCGGGAGCGGATACGCAGTATTTT CASSLGAAGADTQYF
- TRBJ2-3 TRBV27 - TGTGCCAGCAGTAGTACAGGGGAGGGCACAGATACGCAGTATTTT CASSSTGEGTDTQYF